This T cell receptor beta chain was captured in a study of T cell responses to AZD1222 COVID-19 vaccine. This clone was counted once. This CDR3 comprises 13 residues. Trimming cost V 0 bases and J 8 bases, with 10 bases left between them. From germline, CDR1 is GTSNPN and CDR2 SVGIG (reference sequence). Sequenced by immunoSEQ multiplex PCR; TCRdb stores in-frame clones only, minus some. The sample contains roughly 93,000 clones, 75% to 90% of which appear only once. The chain is built from TRBV30 and TRBJ1-4; D ambiguous. The material sequenced was peripheral blood, taken on day 0 of AZD1222 vaccination. The sequence was collected from an adult in good health. The CDR3 is CAWSVPKWEKLFF. The CDR3 nucleotides are TGTGCCTGGAGTGTCCCCAAATGGGAAAAACTGTTTTTT.